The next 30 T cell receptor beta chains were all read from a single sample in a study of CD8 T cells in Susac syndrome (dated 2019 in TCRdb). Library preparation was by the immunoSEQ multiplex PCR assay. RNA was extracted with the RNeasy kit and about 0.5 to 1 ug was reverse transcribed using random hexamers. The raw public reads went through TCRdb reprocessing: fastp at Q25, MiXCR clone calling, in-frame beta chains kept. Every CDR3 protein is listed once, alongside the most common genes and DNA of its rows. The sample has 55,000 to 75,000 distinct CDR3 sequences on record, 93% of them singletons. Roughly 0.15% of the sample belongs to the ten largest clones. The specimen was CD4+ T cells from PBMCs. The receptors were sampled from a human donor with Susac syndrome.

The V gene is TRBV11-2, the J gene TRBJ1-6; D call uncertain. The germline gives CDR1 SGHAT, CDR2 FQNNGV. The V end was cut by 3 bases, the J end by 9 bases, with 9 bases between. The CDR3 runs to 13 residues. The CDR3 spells CASSFAASSPLHF. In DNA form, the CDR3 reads TGTGCCAGCAGCTTTGCTGCGTCTTCACCCCTCCACTTT.

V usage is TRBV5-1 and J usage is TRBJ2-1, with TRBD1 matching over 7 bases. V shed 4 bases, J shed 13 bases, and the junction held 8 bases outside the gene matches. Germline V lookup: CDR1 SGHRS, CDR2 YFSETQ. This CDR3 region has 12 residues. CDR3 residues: CASSETGTVQFF. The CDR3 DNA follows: TGCGCCAGCAGCGAAACCGGGACAGTTCAGTTCTTC.

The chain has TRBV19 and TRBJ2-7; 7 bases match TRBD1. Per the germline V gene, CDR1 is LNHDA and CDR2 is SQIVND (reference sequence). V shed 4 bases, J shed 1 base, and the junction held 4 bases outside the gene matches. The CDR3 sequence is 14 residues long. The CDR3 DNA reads TGTGCCAGTAGTACCCCGGGACAGTCCTACGAGCAGTACTTC. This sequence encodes CASSTPGQSYEQYF.

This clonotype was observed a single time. CDR3 nucleotide sequence: TGTGCCAGCAGCCCCTGGGCAGGACAGGGAGAATACGAGCAGTACTTC. It codes for CASSPWAGQGEYEQYF. The chain recombines TRBV11-2 with TRBJ2-7, with 8 bases that match TRBD1. CDR1 is SGHAT, CDR2 FQNNGV, per germline. Trimming took 5 bases from V and 4 from J; bases not matched to a gene: 13. The CDR3 spans 16 residues.

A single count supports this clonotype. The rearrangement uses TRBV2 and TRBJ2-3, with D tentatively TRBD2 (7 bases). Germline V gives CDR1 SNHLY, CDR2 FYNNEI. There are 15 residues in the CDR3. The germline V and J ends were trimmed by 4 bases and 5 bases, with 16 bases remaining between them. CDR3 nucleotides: TGTGCCAGCAGTGGGCGATTTAGGGGGGGAGATACGCAGTATTTT. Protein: CASSGRFRGGDTQYF.

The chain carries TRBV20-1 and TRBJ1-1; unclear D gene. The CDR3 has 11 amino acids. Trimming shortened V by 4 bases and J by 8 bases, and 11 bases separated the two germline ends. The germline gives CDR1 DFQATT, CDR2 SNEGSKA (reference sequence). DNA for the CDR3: TGCAGTGCTAAGCCCGACAACGAAGCTTTCTTT. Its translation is CSAKPDNEAFF.

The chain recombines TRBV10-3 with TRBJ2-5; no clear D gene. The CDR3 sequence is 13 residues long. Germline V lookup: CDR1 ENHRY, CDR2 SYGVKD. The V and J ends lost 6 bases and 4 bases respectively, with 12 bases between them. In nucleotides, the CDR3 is TGTGCCATCAGCGAGCTGGGTTTAGAGACCCAGTACTTC. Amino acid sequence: CAISELGLETQYF.

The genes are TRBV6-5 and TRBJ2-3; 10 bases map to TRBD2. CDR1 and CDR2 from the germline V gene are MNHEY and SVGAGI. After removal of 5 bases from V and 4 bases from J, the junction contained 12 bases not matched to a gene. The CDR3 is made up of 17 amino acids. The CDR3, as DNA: TGTGCCAGCAGTAACAAAAATCTAGCGGGGGAGTCAGATACGCAGTATTTT. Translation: CASSNKNLAGESDTQYF.

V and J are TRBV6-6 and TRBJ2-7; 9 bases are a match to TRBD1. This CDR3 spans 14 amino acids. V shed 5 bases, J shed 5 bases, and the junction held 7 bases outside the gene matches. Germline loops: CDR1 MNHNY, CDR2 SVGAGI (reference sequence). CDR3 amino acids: CASSKGTGRHEQYF. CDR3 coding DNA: TGTGCCAGCAGTAAGGGGACAGGGCGTCACGAGCAGTACTTC.

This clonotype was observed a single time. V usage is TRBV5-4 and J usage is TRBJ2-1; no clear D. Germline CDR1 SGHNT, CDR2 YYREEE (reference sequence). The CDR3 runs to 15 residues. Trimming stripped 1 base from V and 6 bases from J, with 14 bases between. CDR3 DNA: TGTGCCAGCAGCTTGTTCCTGGGGTTAGCCAATGAGCAGTTCTTC. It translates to CASSLFLGLANEQFF.

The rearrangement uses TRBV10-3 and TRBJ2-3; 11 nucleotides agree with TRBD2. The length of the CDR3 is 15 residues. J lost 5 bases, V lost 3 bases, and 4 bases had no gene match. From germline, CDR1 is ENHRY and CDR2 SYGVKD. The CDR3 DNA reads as TGTGCCATCAGTGATTTAGCGGGGGGGCAAGATACGCAGTATTTT. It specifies CAISDLAGGQDTQYF.

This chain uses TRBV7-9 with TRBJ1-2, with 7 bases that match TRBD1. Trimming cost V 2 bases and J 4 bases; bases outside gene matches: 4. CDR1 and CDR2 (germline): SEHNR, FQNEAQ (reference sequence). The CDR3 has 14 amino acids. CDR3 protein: CASSLIAGGYGYTF. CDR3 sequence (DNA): TGTGCCAGCAGCTTAATCGCAGGGGGCTATGGCTACACCTTC.

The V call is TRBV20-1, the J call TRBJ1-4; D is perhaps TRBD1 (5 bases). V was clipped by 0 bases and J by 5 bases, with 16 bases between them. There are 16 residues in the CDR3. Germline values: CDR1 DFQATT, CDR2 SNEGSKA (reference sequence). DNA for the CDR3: TGCAGTGCTAGAGATTCCGCGGGGCTCGGGAATGAAAAACTGTTTTTT. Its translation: CSARDSAGLGNEKLFF.

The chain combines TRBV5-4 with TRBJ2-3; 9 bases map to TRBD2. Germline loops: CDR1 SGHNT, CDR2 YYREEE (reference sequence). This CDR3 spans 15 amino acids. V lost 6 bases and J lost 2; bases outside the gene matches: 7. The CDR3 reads CASKERGATTDTQYF. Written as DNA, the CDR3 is TGTGCCAGCAAAGAGCGGGGGGCAACCACAGATACGCAGTATTTT.

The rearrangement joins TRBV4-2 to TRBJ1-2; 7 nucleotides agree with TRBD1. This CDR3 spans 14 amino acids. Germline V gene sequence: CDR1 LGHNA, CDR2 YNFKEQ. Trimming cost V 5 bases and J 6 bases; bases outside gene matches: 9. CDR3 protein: CASSSTHRGHGYTF. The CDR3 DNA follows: TGTGCCAGCAGCTCAACTCATAGGGGGCATGGCTACACCTTC.

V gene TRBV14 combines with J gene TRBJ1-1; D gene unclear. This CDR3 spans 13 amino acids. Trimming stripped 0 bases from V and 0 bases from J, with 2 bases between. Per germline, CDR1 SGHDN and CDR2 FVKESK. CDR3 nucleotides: TGTGCCAGCAGCCAAGAAATGAACACTGAAGCTTTCTTT. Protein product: CASSQEMNTEAFF.

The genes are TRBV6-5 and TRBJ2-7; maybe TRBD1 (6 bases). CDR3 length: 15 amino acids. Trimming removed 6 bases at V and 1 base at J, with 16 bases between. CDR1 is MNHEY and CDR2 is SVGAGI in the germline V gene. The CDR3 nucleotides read TGTGCCAGCAGGCCCCCGGACAGAGCGTCCTACGAGCAGTACTTC. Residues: CASRPPDRASYEQYF.

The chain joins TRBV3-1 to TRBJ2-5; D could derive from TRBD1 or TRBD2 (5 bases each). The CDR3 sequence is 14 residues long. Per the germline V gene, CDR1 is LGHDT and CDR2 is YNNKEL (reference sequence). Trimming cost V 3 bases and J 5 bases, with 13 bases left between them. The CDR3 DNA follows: TGTGCCAGCAGCCAGCTGGGGGAAAGGGAGACCCAGTACTTC. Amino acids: CASSQLGERETQYF.

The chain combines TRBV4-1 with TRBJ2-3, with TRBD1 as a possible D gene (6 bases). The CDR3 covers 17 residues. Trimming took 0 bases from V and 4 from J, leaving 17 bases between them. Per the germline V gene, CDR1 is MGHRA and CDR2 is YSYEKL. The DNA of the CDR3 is TGCGCCAGCAGCCAAGATCTGGGGCGAGGGGGAGCAGATACGCAGTATTTT. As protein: CASSQDLGRGGADTQYF.

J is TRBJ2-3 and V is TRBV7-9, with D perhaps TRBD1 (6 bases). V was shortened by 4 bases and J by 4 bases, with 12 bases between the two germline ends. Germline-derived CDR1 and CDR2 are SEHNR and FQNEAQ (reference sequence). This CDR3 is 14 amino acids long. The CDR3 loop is CASSSTGTPDTQYF. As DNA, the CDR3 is TGTGCCAGCAGCTCCACAGGGACGCCAGATACGCAGTATTTT.

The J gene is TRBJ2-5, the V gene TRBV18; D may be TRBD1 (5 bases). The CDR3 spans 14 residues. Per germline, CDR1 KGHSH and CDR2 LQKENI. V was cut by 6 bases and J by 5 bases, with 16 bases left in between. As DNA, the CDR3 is TGTGCCAGCTCGTTCGGCAGGGATGTCGAGACCCAGTACTTC. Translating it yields CASSFGRDVETQYF.

The CDR3 region is CASSLVTTKSTGELFF. In DNA form, the CDR3 reads TGTGCCAGCAGCTTAGTGACTACCAAGAGCACCGGGGAGCTGTTTTTT. The chain has TRBV7-2 and TRBJ2-2, with a tentative D call TRBD2 (5 bases). Germline V gene data show CDR1 as SGHTA and CDR2 as FQGNSA. The germline V and J ends were trimmed by 1 base and 4 bases, with 13 bases remaining between them. The CDR3 runs 16 residues. Looking up the rest from reference TRBV7-2 and TRBJ2-2 gives the full variable domain: GAGVSQSPSNKVTEKGKDVELRCDPISGHTALYWYRQSLGQGLEFLIYFQGNSAPDKSGLPSDRFSAERTGGSVSTLTIQRTQQEDSAVYLCASSLVTTKSTGELFFGEGSRLTVL.

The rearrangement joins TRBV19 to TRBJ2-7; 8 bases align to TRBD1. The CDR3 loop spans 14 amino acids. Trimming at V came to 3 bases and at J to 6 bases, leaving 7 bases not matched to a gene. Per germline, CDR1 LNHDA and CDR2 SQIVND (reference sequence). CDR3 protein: CASSIDRGGPEQYF. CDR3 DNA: TGTGCCAGTAGTATCGACAGGGGCGGTCCCGAGCAGTACTTC.

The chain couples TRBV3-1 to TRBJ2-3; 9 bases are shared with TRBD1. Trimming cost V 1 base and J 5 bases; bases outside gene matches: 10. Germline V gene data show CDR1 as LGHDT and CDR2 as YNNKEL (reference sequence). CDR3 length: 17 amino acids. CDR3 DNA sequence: TGTGCCAGCAGCCAAGGGCCGGACAGGGGATTTCAAGATACGCAGTATTTT. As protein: CASSQGPDRGFQDTQYF.

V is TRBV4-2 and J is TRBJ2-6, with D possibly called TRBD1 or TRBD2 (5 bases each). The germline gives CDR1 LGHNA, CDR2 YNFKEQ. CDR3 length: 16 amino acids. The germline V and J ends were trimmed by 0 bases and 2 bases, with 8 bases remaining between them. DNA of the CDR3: TGTGCCAGCAGCCAAGATCGGGACCCTGGGGCCAACGTCCTGACTTTC. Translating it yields CASSQDRDPGANVLTF.

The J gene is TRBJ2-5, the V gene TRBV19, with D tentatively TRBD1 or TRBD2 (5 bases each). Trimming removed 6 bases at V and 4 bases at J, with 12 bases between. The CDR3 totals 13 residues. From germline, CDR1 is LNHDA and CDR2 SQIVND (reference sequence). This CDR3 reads CASSPGALETQYF. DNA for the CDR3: TGTGCCAGTAGCCCCGGGGCCTTAGAGACCCAGTACTTC.

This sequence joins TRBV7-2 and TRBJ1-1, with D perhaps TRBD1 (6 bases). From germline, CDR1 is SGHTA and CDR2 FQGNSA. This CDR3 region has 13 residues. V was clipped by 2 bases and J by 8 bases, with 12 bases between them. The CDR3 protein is CASSLKGGVEAFF. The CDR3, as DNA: TGTGCCAGCAGCTTAAAGGGGGGAGTGGAAGCTTTCTTT.

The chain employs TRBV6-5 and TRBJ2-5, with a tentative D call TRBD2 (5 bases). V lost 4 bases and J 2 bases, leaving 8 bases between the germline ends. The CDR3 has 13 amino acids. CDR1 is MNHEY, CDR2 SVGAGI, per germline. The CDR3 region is CASSSGEQETQYF. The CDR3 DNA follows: TGTGCCAGCAGTTCCGGGGAGCAAGAGACCCAGTACTTC.

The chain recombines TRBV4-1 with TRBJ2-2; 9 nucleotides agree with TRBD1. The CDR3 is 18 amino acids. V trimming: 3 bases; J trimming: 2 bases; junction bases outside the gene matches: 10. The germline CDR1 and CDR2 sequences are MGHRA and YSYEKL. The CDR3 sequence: CASSHPGSDRGNTGELFF. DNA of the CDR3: TGCGCCAGCAGCCATCCTGGGTCGGACAGGGGAAACACCGGGGAGCTGTTTTTT.

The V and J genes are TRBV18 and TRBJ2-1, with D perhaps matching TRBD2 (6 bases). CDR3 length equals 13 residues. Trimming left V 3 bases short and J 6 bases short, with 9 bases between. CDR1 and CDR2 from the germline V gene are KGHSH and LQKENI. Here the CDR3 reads CASSPRTTNEQFF. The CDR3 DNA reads TGTGCCAGCTCACCGAGGACTACCAATGAGCAGTTCTTC. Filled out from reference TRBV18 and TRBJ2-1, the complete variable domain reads NAGVMQNPRHLVRRRGQEARLRCSPMKGHSHVYWYRQLPEEGLKFMVYLQKENIIDESGMPKERFSAEFPKEGPSILRIQQVVRGDSAAYFCASSPRTTNEQFFGPGTRLTVL.